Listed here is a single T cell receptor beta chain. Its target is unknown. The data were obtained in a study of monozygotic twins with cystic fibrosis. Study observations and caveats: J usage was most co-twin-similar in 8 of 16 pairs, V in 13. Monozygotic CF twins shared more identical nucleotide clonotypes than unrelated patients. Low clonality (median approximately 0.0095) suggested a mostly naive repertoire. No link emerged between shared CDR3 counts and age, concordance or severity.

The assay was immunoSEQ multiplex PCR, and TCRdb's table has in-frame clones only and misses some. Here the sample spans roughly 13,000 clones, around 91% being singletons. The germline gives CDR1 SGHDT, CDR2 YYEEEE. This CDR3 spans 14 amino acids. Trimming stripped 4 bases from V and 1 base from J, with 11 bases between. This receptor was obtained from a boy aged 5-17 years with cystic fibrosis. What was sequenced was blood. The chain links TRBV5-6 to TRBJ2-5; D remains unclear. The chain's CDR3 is CASSALGSQETQYF. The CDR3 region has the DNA TGTGCCAGCAGCGCTCTAGGGTCCCAAGAGACCCAGTACTTC.